What follows describes a single TCR beta chain. Its antigen is unknown. TCRdb's table, derived via immunoSEQ multiplex PCR, lists solely in-frame clones and lacks some. The sample records some 90,000 clones, 85% to 95% being singletons. This specimen belongs to a study of PD-1 blockade in classical Hodgkin lymphoma. The germline gives CDR1 WSHSY, CDR2 SAAADI. V trimming: 4 bases; J trimming: 3 bases; junction bases outside the gene matches: 4. This CDR3 contains 15 residues. There was relapse after autologous stem cell transplantation in every patient, and there was variation in brentuximab vedotin exposure. Findings of the study overall: For complete responders, baseline diversity was comparable to that of newly diagnosed patients. Patients who initiated nivolumab within 1 year of ASCT were excluded.

This sequence was found in a human donor with classical Hodgkin lymphoma. The material sequenced was peripheral blood mononuclear cells (PBMCs), taken before the second cycle of nivolumab. The gene calls are TRBV10-2 and TRBJ2-1; 9 bases map to TRBD1. The CDR3 loop is CASSARDRVYNEQFF. The CDR3 nucleotides are TGCGCCAGCAGTGCTCGGGACAGGGTCTACAATGAGCAGTTCTTC.